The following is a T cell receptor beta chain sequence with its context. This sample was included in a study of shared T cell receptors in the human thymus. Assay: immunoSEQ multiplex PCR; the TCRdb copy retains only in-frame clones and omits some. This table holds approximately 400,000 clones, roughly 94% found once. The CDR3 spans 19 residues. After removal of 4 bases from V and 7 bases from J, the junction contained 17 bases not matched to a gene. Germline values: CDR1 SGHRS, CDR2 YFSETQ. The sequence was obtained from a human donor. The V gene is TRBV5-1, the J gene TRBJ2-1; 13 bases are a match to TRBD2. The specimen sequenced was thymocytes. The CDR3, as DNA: TGCGCCAGCAGCGAATTCGAGGGGATACTAGCGGGAGGGGTGAATGAGCAGTTCTTC. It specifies CASSEFEGILAGGVNEQFF.